This TCR beta chain was observed in a study of blood T cell repertoires in COVID-19. Turning to the study itself: Samples representing acute and convalescent COVID-19 were sourced from the United States, Italy and Spain.

The repertoire was sequenced with immunoSEQ multiplex PCR; TCRdb's copy has only in-frame clones and lacks some. The profile shows a few hundred thousand clones, 70% to 90% of them singletons. With 4 bases clipped from V and 7 bases from J, the junction kept 10 bases outside the gene matches. CDR1 and CDR2 from the germline V gene are LNHDA and SQIVND (reference sequence). CDR3 length equals 15 residues. Material: peripheral blood. This receptor was taken from a man aged 18 to 30 who had recovered from COVID-19. This chain connects TRBV19 to TRBJ2-1, with 7 bases identical to TRBD2. The CDR3 DNA reads TGTGCCAGTAGTAATCCGGGGACGGGGGGAAATGAGCAGTTCTTC. It translates to CASSNPGTGGNEQFF.